This paragraph reports one T cell receptor beta chain. The sample belongs to a study of blood T cells in healthy people across ages. The CDR3 contains 14 residues. Trimming took 4 bases from V and 5 from J, leaving 14 bases between them. Germline lookup yields CDR1 SGHRS and CDR2 YFSETQ. The authors ran a second PCR of 7 to 11 cycles using a sample-barcoded 5' primer and a J-beta primer mix. TCRdb reprocessed the 5' RACE reads with MiXCR, giving one entry per CDR3 protein. The profile covers a few hundred thousand distinct CDR3 sequences, with about half appearing a single time and under 60% taken by the ten largest.

The TCR was taken from a man in his sixties in good health. The source material was blood. The V call is TRBV5-1, the J call TRBJ2-3, with a weak D call TRBD2 (5 bases). CDR3 residues: CASSPGGSGDTQYF. The CDR3 DNA is TGCGCCAGCAGCCCAGGAGGTTCGGGAGATACGCAGTATTTT.